Each of the 30 T cell receptor beta chains below was sequenced from the same sample in a study of T cell responses to AZD1222 COVID-19 vaccine. This table comes from immunoSEQ multiplex PCR, and its TCRdb copy is limited to in-frame clones, with some not included. The data hold approximately 100,000 clones, with 85% observed a single time. Sequencing was performed on peripheral blood, taken 28 days after the second AZD1222 dose. The receptors stem from an adult who received the AZD1222 COVID-19 vaccine.

The chain recombines TRBV29-1 with TRBJ2-3, with D perhaps matching TRBD2 (5 bases). Germline V gene sequence: CDR1 SQVTM, CDR2 ANQGSEA. Trimming pared 7 bases from V and 8 bases from J, leaving 16 bases between. The length of the CDR3 is 12 residues. The CDR3 protein is CSAGPSMGTQYF. In DNA form, the CDR3 reads TGCAGCGCCGGACCTAGCATGGGTACGCAGTATTTT.

J is TRBJ2-2 and V is TRBV21-1. TRBV21-1 counts as a pseudogene. This CDR3 contains 14 residues. The CDR3 loop is CARYGVLNTGELFF. The CDR3 region has the DNA TGTGCCAGGTATGGGGTCCTGAACACCGGGGAGCTGTTTTTT.

The chain is built from TRBV15 and TRBJ2-6; 8 bases map to TRBD1. The CDR3 totals 19 residues. CDR1 is LNHNV and CDR2 is YYDKDF in the germline V gene (reference sequence). The J segment lost 1 base and the V segment lost 0 bases, leaving 8 bases of the junction unmatched. Here the CDR3 reads CATSRDHGRGPSGANVLTF. The CDR3 bases are TGTGCCACCAGCAGAGATCATGGCAGGGGGCCTTCTGGGGCCAACGTCCTGACTTTC.

The rearrangement links TRBV5-8 to TRBJ1-5, with D perhaps matching TRBD1 (5 bases). The CDR3 is 15 residues long. Germline V gene data show CDR1 as SGHTS and CDR2 as YDEGEE. The V and J ends lost 0 bases and 6 bases respectively, with 13 bases between them. The CDR3 spells CASSLGGWDGQPQHF. In DNA form, the CDR3 reads TGTGCCAGCAGCTTGGGAGGCTGGGACGGTCAGCCCCAGCATTTT.

This chain connects TRBV6-5 to TRBJ1-4, with 9 bases matching TRBD1. V gave up 6 bases and J gave up 8 bases; unmatched junction bases: 7. The CDR3 has 14 amino acids. Germline V lookup: CDR1 MNHEY, CDR2 SVGAGI. CDR3 protein: CASRGTGRGEKLFF. CDR3 DNA: TGTGCCAGCAGGGGGACAGGGAGAGGAGAAAAACTGTTTTTT.

The V gene is TRBV18, the J gene TRBJ2-1; a possible D gene is TRBD2 (6 bases). V lost 3 bases and J 0 bases, leaving 15 bases between the germline ends. The CDR3 covers 17 residues. Germline CDR1 KGHSH, CDR2 LQKENI. The CDR3 bases are TGTGCCAGCTCACCCCCTTGGGGACTCAGCTCCTACAATGAGCAGTTCTTC. It encodes CASSPPWGLSSYNEQFF.

The rearrangement uses TRBV19 and TRBJ1-2; 7 bases align to TRBD1. CDR1 is LNHDA and CDR2 is SQIVND in the germline V gene (reference sequence). This CDR3 region has 17 residues. The J segment lost 8 bases and the V segment lost 3 bases, leaving 18 bases of the junction unmatched. The CDR3 loop reads CASSIETGRPPAGGYTF. The CDR3 coding sequence is TGTGCCAGTAGTATCGAGACAGGGAGGCCCCCGGCTGGGGGCTACACCTTC. Using reference TRBV19 and TRBJ1-2 for the parts outside the CDR3, the full variable domain is DGGITQSPKYLFRKEGQNVTLSCEQNLNHDAMYWYRQDPGQGLRLIYYSQIVNDFQKGDIAEGYSVSREKKESFPLTVTSAQKNPTAFYLCASSIETGRPPAGGYTFGSGTRLTVV.

The rearrangement joins TRBV4-1 to TRBJ2-1; 7 bases align to TRBD2. This CDR3 contains 15 residues. Germline V gene lookup returns CDR1 MGHRA and CDR2 YSYEKL. Trimming cost V 5 bases and J 0 bases; bases outside gene matches: 4. CDR3 sequence (DNA): TGCGCCAGCAGCTTAAGCGGGGCCTCCTACAATGAGCAGTTCTTC. Translating gives CASSLSGASYNEQFF.

The chain employs TRBV11-2 and TRBJ2-7, with TRBD2 identical over 11 bases. V gave up 5 bases and J gave up 9 bases; unmatched junction bases: 12. Germline V gives CDR1 SGHAT, CDR2 FQNNGV. The CDR3 has 15 amino acids. CDR3 region: CASSAQGTSGTRQYF. The DNA of the CDR3 is TGTGCCAGCAGCGCCCAAGGGACTAGCGGTACTCGGCAGTACTTC.

V and J are TRBV19 and TRBJ1-2; D unresolved. The CDR3 covers 14 residues. CDR1 and CDR2 from the germline V gene are LNHDA and SQIVND (reference sequence). Trimming removed 5 bases from V and 5 bases from J, with 15 bases in between. CDR3 region: CASSLTGMEYGYTF. In DNA form, the CDR3 reads TGTGCCAGTAGTCTTACCGGGATGGAGTATGGCTACACCTTC.

The chain combines TRBV5-1 with TRBJ2-1, with 9 bases identical to TRBD1. Per germline, CDR1 SGHRS and CDR2 YFSETQ. The CDR3 totals 16 residues. J gave up 7 bases and V 2 bases, and 10 bases lay outside the gene matches. CDR3 coding DNA: TGCGCCAGCAGCTTCCCCGGGACAGGGATAAGGAATGAGCAGTTCTTC. As protein: CASSFPGTGIRNEQFF.

The CDR3 nucleotides read TGTGCCAGCAGCCTTGACAGCTATGGCTACACCTTC. It encodes CASSLDSYGYTF. This chain uses TRBV3-1 (or the pseudogene TRBV3-2) with TRBJ1-2; tentatively, D is TRBD1 (5 bases). Germline V gene lookup returns CDR1 LGHDT and CDR2 YNNKEL (reference sequence). The V and J ends lost 4 bases and 4 bases respectively, with 7 bases between them. This CDR3 has 12 residues.

The chain combines TRBV6-5 with TRBJ1-2; D perhaps matches TRBD1 (5 bases). V was pared by 11 bases and J by 1 base, with 14 bases between. The CDR3 is 13 residues long. Germline V CDR1 and CDR2: MNHEY, SVGAGI. CDR3 residues: CASGQGLNYGYTF. CDR3 bases: TGTGCCTCGGGGCAGGGACTTAACTATGGCTACACCTTC.

This clone was seen more than once but under ten times. The chain is built from TRBV5-1 and TRBJ1-2; 7 bases are shared with TRBD1. Germline V gene sequence: CDR1 SGHRS, CDR2 YFSETQ. The CDR3 sequence is 14 residues long. V gave up 4 bases and J gave up 2 bases; unmatched junction bases: 5. The CDR3 spells CASSLGDSNYGYTF. The DNA for the CDR3 is TGCGCCAGCAGCCTGGGGGACAGCAACTATGGCTACACCTTC.

CDR3 loop: CASSPSRADTQYF. As DNA, the CDR3 is TGTGCCAGCTCACCTTCCAGGGCAGATACGCAGTATTTT. This chain joins TRBV18 and TRBJ2-3, with D tentatively TRBD1 (5 bases). The germline V gene has CDR1 KGHSH and CDR2 LQKENI. The ends were cut back, 3 bases at V and 4 bases at J, with 8 bases in the middle. The CDR3 consists of 13 residues.

The chain has TRBV18 and TRBJ1-5; D gene unclear. CDR3 length: 15 residues. Germline loops: CDR1 KGHSH, CDR2 LQKENI. V lost 1 base and J lost 0, with 7 bases in between. CDR3 sequence (DNA): TGTGCCAGCTCACCACGAGGAGATAGCAATCAGCCCCAGCATTTT. Its translation: CASSPRGDSNQPQHF.

The chain carries TRBV19 and TRBJ2-1, with 10 bases matching TRBD2. After removal of 7 bases from V and 10 bases from J, the junction contained 13 bases not matched to a gene. The CDR3 consists of 15 residues. In germline, CDR1 is LNHDA, CDR2 SQIVND (reference sequence). CDR3 in DNA: TGTGCCAGTACCCCAGGACTAGCGGTCTGGTGGGAGCAGTTCTTC. It codes for CASTPGLAVWWEQFF.

J is TRBJ2-3 and V is TRBV28, with 11 bases matching TRBD2. Germline V CDR1 and CDR2: MDHEN, SYDVKM. This CDR3 comprises 17 residues. Losses at the gene ends were 5 bases for V and 9 bases for J; bases not matched to a gene: 16. CDR3 DNA: TGTGCCAGCAGTCCCCCGGGACCCGGGACTAGCGGAGCCACGCAGTATTTT. Residues: CASSPPGPGTSGATQYF.

This chain joins TRBV3-1 (or the pseudogene TRBV3-2) and TRBJ2-3; unclear D gene. CDR3 length equals 11 residues. Germline CDR1 is LGHDT and CDR2 is YNNKEL (reference sequence). Trimming pared 7 bases from V and 2 bases from J, leaving 4 bases between. The CDR3 DNA reads TGTGCCAGCACCAACACAGATACGCAGTATTTT. This gives the protein CASTNTDTQYF.

The chain has TRBV9 and TRBJ2-3; D may match TRBD1 or TRBD2 (6 bases each). CDR3 length equals 14 residues. In germline, CDR1 is SGDLS, CDR2 YYNGEE. Trimming removed 3 bases from V and 7 bases from J, with 15 bases in between. CDR3 protein: CASSAGAGINTQYF. CDR3 DNA: TGTGCCAGCAGCGCGGGGGCTGGTATAAATACGCAGTATTTT.

This clone has only a few counts. The chain has TRBV2 and TRBJ1-6; the D is unclear. Germline V gene lookup returns CDR1 SNHLY and CDR2 FYNNEI. Trimming pared 7 bases from V and 5 bases from J, leaving 18 bases between. This CDR3 contains 16 residues. In DNA, the CDR3 is TGTGCCAGCAAGGAGGACTCAGCGAGAAATAATTCACCCCTCCACTTT. Translation: CASKEDSARNNSPLHF. The full variable domain, rest sourced from reference TRBV2 and TRBJ1-6, is EPEVTQTPSHQVTQMGQEVILRCVPISNHLYFYWYRQILGQKVEFLVSFYNNEISEKSEIFDDQFSVERPDGSNFTLKIRSTKLEDSAMYFCASKEDSARNNSPLHFGNGTRLTVT.

This clone was counted once. CDR3 sequence reads: CASSLSWPSYEQYF. The DNA for the CDR3 is TGTGCCAGCAGTCTCTCCTGGCCCTCCTACGAGCAGTACTTC. The chain couples TRBV28 to TRBJ2-7; unclear D gene. Germline loops: CDR1 MDHEN, CDR2 SYDVKM. This CDR3 has 14 residues. The V end was cut by 5 bases, the J end by 0 bases, with 11 bases between.

The V call is TRBV11-2, the J call TRBJ2-7; D is perhaps TRBD1 (5 bases). The CDR3 runs 12 residues. V gave up 4 bases and J gave up 6 bases, with 10 bases separating them. CDR1 is SGHAT and CDR2 is FQNNGV in the germline V gene. The CDR3 bases are TGTGCCAGCAGCTCGGACACAGTCGAGCAGTACTTC. It is translated as CASSSDTVEQYF.

V gene TRBV4-2 combines with J gene TRBJ2-5, with TRBD2 as a possible D gene (6 bases). This CDR3 contains 16 residues. CDR1 is LGHNA, CDR2 YNFKEQ, per germline. V dropped 3 bases and J dropped 3 bases, with 17 bases sitting between them. CDR3 loop: CASSQGTAPKEETQYF. CDR3 nucleotides: TGTGCCAGCAGCCAGGGGACTGCCCCAAAGGAAGAGACCCAGTACTTC.

The chain couples TRBV20-1 to TRBJ1-5; D remains ambiguous. V was pared by 3 bases and J by 1 base, with 13 bases between. Germline CDR1 is DFQATT and CDR2 is SNEGSKA (reference sequence). This CDR3 is built from 15 residues. The DNA for the CDR3 is TGCAGTGCTAGTCCGGCGGATTTCAGCAATCAGCCCCAGCATTTT. Its protein product is CSASPADFSNQPQHF.

The DNA for the CDR3 is TGCGCCAGCAGCCTACGGGTCAGGGAGGGCGCCTACAATGAGCAGTTCTTC. This gives the protein CASSLRVREGAYNEQFF. The chain couples TRBV4-1 to TRBJ2-1; 7 bases are shared with TRBD2. Germline lookup yields CDR1 MGHRA and CDR2 YSYEKL. The CDR3 runs 17 residues. V lost 4 bases and J lost 2; bases outside the gene matches: 11.

This chain links TRBV5-1 with TRBJ1-1, with D maybe TRBD1 (5 bases). Germline loops: CDR1 SGHRS, CDR2 YFSETQ. The CDR3 totals 16 residues. V was cut by 4 bases and J by 0 bases, with 16 bases left in between. CDR3 in DNA: TGCGCCAGCAGCGCTGGCCATGGGACCGTGAACACTGAAGCTTTCTTT. Translation: CASSAGHGTVNTEAFF.

The chain carries TRBV5-5 and TRBJ1-5; maybe TRBD1 (5 bases). CDR1 SGHKS and CDR2 YYEKEE come from the germline V gene (reference sequence). CDR3 length equals 14 residues. V was shortened by 3 bases and J by 4 bases, with 11 bases between the two germline ends. The chain's CDR3 is CASSYRDGNQPQHF. CDR3 nucleotides: TGTGCCAGCAGCTACCGGGACGGGAATCAGCCCCAGCATTTT.

The chain combines TRBV18 with TRBJ2-2; 9 nucleotides align to TRBD2. This CDR3 contains 16 residues. CDR1 and CDR2 from the germline V gene are KGHSH and LQKENI. Trimming took 6 bases from V and 5 from J; bases not matched to a gene: 10. The CDR3 sequence is CASSPSSGSGTGELFF. In DNA form, the CDR3 reads TGTGCCAGCTCCCCGAGTAGCGGGAGTGGTACCGGGGAGCTGTTTTTT. The whole variable domain, filled in from reference TRBV18 and TRBJ2-2, reads NAGVMQNPRHLVRRRGQEARLRCSPMKGHSHVYWYRQLPEEGLKFMVYLQKENIIDESGMPKERFSAEFPKEGPSILRIQQVVRGDSAAYFCASSPSSGSGTGELFFGEGSRLTVL.

The chain carries TRBV13 and TRBJ2-1; 7 bases fit TRBD1. From germline, CDR1 is PRHDT and CDR2 FYEKMQ (reference sequence). The CDR3 runs to 15 residues. The J segment lost 4 bases and the V segment lost 5 bases, leaving 8 bases of the junction unmatched. This CDR3 reads CASSLVRGTYNEQFF. The CDR3 coding sequence is TGTGCCAGCAGCCTCGTCAGGGGGACGTACAATGAGCAGTTCTTC.